This TCR beta chain was captured in a study of response to subunit inactivated influenza vaccine (dated by TCRdb to 2016 to 2019). The study in broad terms: Deep quantitative profiling of the T cell receptor repertoire was used in the study to follow responses to a trivalent subunit inactivated influenza vaccine.

The germline V gene provides CDR1 SGHNT and CDR2 YENEEA. V has 8 bases trimmed and J has 1 base trimmed; junction bases matching no gene number 6. Taken from cysteine to phenylalanine, the CDR3 has 14 residues. This entry keeps only the CDR3 DNA: 42 bases, framed from base 1. Overall results and qualifications from the work: The authors proposed that each seasonal influenza vaccination may bring in only a limited number of new T cells.

Of note for this clonotype: Its antigen remains unidentified. No base quality information exists; no much larger clone differs at one position.

The protocol used for the library was RT-PCR. The listed sequencing device is Illumina HiSeq 2500. TCRdb reprocessed the public reads (quality trimming at Q25 with fastp, clone calling with MiXCR) and kept in-frame beta chains. Every distinct CDR3 protein forms one entry, paired with its most common genes and DNA. The sample table records about 540,000 distinct CDR3 sequences; 20% to 25% of these occur just once. The ten largest clonotypes hold 2.5% to 3% of the sample. The same specimen was also included in a second study, on T cells expressing NK-cell markers. The second study reports: The TCR beta cDNA libraries were made using 5'RACE template switching, a step that added both a universal primer site and unique molecular identifiers. TCR beta-chain repertoires were profiled in sorted CD3+CD56+NKG2C+, CD3+CD56+NKG2C- and CD3+CD56-NKG2C+ T-cell subsets from fewer than 10 donors. Among the eight sequenced donors, seven were HCMV-seropositive and one was HCMV-seronegative. To restrict sorting to alphabetaTCR-expressing T cells, an anti-gammadeltaTCR antibody was added in several experiments. In 6 or 7 donors, the dominant CD3+CD56+NKG2C+ clonotypes ranked among the top 10 CD8+ clonotypes, making up 1.0-7.0% of CD8+ T cells. Those dominant clonotypes were again the most abundant among CD3+CD56-NKG2C+ cells in a handful of donors, at roughly 28.3-65%. Whether the expanded NKG2C-expressing T cell clones were specific for HCMV antigens remained unclear. All eight donors whose samples were sequenced were randomly selected healthy volunteers, three of them men and five women. HCMV-specific IgG was detected in serum with a commercial ELISA kit to determine HCMV serostatus. Ficoll density gradient centrifugation was used to isolate peripheral blood mononuclear cells from blood. CD4+ and CD8+ T cells were isolated from PBMC by magnetic immunoseparation with Miltenyi isolation kits. cDNA synthesis was primed from the TCR beta constant segment, followed by two successive PCR amplification steps. The libraries were sequenced on Illumina HiSeq 2000/2500, MiSeq or NextSeq, producing 2 x 150 bp reads. MIGEC was used to demultiplex reads and group the reads by UMI, and MiTCR was used to assemble and quantify clonotypes. To remove erroneous sequences, TCR cDNA sequences were retained only when supported by two or more reads. The tcR package was used for downstream repertoire analysis, and clonotypes were matched between fractions using CDR3 nucleotide sequence together with V segment. VDJmatch was used to annotate antigen specificity against VDJdb, with one amino acid substitution in CDR3 allowed.

This specimen was CD4+ T cells sorted from PBMCs, taken roughly 12 days after vaccination. The sequence derives from a man aged 45-65 years who received an inactivated influenza vaccine. Donor details come from another sample of the same person, matched by shared clones. The receptor chain draws on TRBV11-3 and TRBJ2-3; TRBD1 agrees with 7 junctional bases. The nucleotide sequence is TGTGCCAGCGGGGACAGCGGACGCACAGATACGCAGTATTTT. This encodes CASGDSGRTDTQYF.